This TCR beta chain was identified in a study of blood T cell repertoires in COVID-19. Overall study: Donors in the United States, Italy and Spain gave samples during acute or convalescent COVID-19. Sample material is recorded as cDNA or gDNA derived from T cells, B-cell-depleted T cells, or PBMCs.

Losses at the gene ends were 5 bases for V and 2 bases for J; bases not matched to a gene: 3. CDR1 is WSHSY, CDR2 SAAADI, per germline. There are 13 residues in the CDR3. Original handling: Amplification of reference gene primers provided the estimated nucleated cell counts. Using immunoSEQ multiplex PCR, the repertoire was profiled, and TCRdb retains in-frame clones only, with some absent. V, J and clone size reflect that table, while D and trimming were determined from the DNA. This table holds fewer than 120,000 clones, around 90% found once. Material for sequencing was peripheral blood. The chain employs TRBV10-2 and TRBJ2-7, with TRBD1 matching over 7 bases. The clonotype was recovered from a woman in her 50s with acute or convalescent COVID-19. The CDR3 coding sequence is TGCGCCAGCAGTTTGACAGGGCCCTACGAGCAGTACTTC. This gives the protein CASSLTGPYEQYF.